This T cell receptor (beta chain) was sequenced for a study of CD8+CD57+ T cells in acquired aplastic anemia (dated by TCRdb to the late 2010s). About the full investigation: A mean of approximately 3 ug of DNA, ranging from roughly 0.19 to 27.4 ug, was extracted from sorted CD4+ and CD8+ cells. Healthy donor samples averaged roughly 9.8 million reads for CD4+ and under 12 million for CD8+ cells.

Genomic DNA was used as template for profiling of TCR beta VDJ combinations and CDR3 sequences. TCR repertoire sequencing was run on an Illumina HiSeq 2000. The paper's data handling went like this. Repertoires were assessed using TRBV/TRBJ rearrangement plots, CDR3 size and DJ length profiles, and Simpson's diversity index. Whichever DNA sequence was most abundant in the deep sequencing data was defined as the immunodominant clone. CDR3 amino acid sequences were checked for sharing between subjects and were compared against published repertoires and the VDJdb database. TCRdb applied fastp at Q25 and MiXCR to the public reads, then kept only in-frame beta chains. Each record represents a unique CDR3 protein, reported with the most common genes and DNA among its rows. TCRdb's processing, not the study's, gives the V and J calls here. The sample yields tens of thousands of distinct CDR3 sequences; about 50% were counted once. The top ten constitute over 2% of the sample.

Details on this clonotype: What antigen it recognizes has not been identified. Base quality data are lacking; no much larger clone is found one base away.

TCR repertoires of sorted CD4+ and CD8+ blood T cells from severe aplastic anemia patients and healthy subjects were deep-sequenced in the study. Ficoll-Paque density gradient centrifugation was used to isolate peripheral blood mononuclear cells. Before DNA was extracted, CD4+ and CD8+ T cells were sorted using either FACS or magnetic beads. V was cut back by 3 bases and J by 6 bases, leaving a gap of 9 bases between them. CDR1 and CDR2 were assigned from the germline V gene as SGDLS and YYNGEE. The CDR3 measures 13 amino acids from cysteine to phenylalanine. Just the 39-base CDR3 DNA is kept, in frame starting at base 1. What the study reported, not specific to this receptor: No significant difference in CD8+ Simpson's diversity was found between patients and healthy controls (P=0.060). Although under 35 CD8+ CDR3 sequences were shared by patients and controls, these sequences appeared highly expressed in patients and within the immunodominant clones of patients.

The clonotype was recovered from a human donor in good health, serving as a control. The material sequenced was sorted CD4+, CD8+, or CD8+CD57+ T cells (not recorded which) from PBMCs. The sequence links TRBV9 to TRBJ2-2, and TRBD2 may be the D gene, going by 6 matching bases. The nucleotide sequence reads TGTGCCAGCAGCGCTACGGGGGCCGGGGAGCTGTTTTTT. This codes for CASSATGAGELFF.